These 24 T cell receptor beta chains were all obtained from the same sample, sequenced in a study of shared clonotypes between healthy human individuals. Terminally differentiated effector memory CD45RA+ cells were left out of the naive CD8 fraction, which was CD45RO-negative and positively selected for CCR7. The assay was immunoSEQ multiplex PCR, and TCRdb's table has in-frame clones only and misses some. Among hundreds of thousands of clones, approximately 95% were seen once, and the ten largest hold about 0.11%. Source material: naive CD8+ T cells sorted from blood. The receptors were gathered from a woman in her 30s in good health.

This chain connects TRBV9 to TRBJ2-7, with TRBD1 identical over 10 bases. The V and J ends lost 2 bases and 3 bases, in that order; junction bases with no gene match: 5. Germline CDR1 and CDR2: SGDLS and YYNGEE. The CDR3 sequence is 15 residues long. The DNA for the CDR3 is TGTGCCAGCAGCGTGTCGGGGGACAGGGGCTACGAGCAGTACTTC. This codes for CASSVSGDRGYEQYF.

The genes are TRBV9 and TRBJ2-2; 13 bases are a match to TRBD2. The CDR3 loop spans 18 amino acids. CDR1 is SGDLS and CDR2 is YYNGEE in the germline V gene. V lost 4 bases, J lost 2 bases, and 8 bases stayed unmatched. CDR3 sequence reads: CASSTPGTSGVNTGELFF. CDR3 nucleotides: TGTGCCAGCAGCACTCCCGGGACTAGCGGGGTTAACACCGGGGAGCTGTTTTTT.

The CDR3 reads CASSQVQHSTNEKLFF. Here the CDR3 DNA reads TGCGCCAGCAGCCAAGTACAGCATTCAACTAATGAAAAACTGTTTTTT. The gene calls are TRBV4-1 and TRBJ1-4; D not certain. The CDR3 loop spans 16 amino acids. Trimming removed 1 base from V and 0 bases from J, with 9 bases in between. Germline V gene sequence: CDR1 MGHRA, CDR2 YSYEKL.

The V gene is TRBV14, the J gene TRBJ2-5, with TRBD1 as a possible D gene (5 bases). The end of the DNA fits TRBJ2-7 better, so the J call may be wrong. Germline V gene lookup returns CDR1 SGHDN and CDR2 FVKESK. This CDR3 has 16 amino acids. The CDR3 nucleotides are TGTGCCAGCAGCCAAGCTGAGCGCAGGGCCCAGAGCGAGCAGTACTTC. Protein sequence: CASSQAERRAQSEQYF.

The J gene is TRBJ2-7, the V gene TRBV2; D not resolved. CDR3 length equals 13 residues. CDR1 and CDR2 (germline): SNHLY, FYNNEI. V was trimmed by 2 bases and J by 2 bases, leaving 7 bases between them. In DNA, the CDR3 is TGTGCCAGCAGTGAACCCGCAGCCTACGAGCAGTACTTC. Encoded protein: CASSEPAAYEQYF. The full variable domain, its missing parts supplied by reference TRBV2 and TRBJ2-7, is EPEVTQTPSHQVTQMGQEVILRCVPISNHLYFYWYRQILGQKVEFLVSFYNNEISEKSEIFDDQFSVERPDGSNFTLKIRSTKLEDSAMYFCASSEPAAYEQYFGPGTRLTVT.

The V and J genes are TRBV28 and TRBJ2-7; TRBD1 might be the D (5 bases). CDR1 and CDR2 from the germline V gene are MDHEN and SYDVKM. This CDR3 has 14 amino acids. V lost 4 bases, J lost 3 bases, and 13 bases lay in between. The CDR3 region has the DNA TGTGCCAGCAGTTCGACCTCAACAGGCTACGAGCAGTACTTC. It codes for CASSSTSTGYEQYF.

The chain has TRBV28 and TRBJ1-5, with 12 nucleotides matching TRBD1. V lost 6 bases and J lost 1; bases outside the gene matches: 10. The CDR3 loop spans 18 amino acids. CDR1 is MDHEN, CDR2 SYDVKM, per germline. The CDR3 DNA follows: TGTGCCAGCAGCCATAGGGACAGGGGGCTGGTGAGCAATCAGCCCCAGCATTTT. This encodes CASSHRDRGLVSNQPQHF.

The rearrangement uses TRBV5-1 and TRBJ2-5, with a possible D match to TRBD2 (6 bases). Judging by the DNA end, TRBJ2-7 fits better; the J call may be wrong. The CDR3 runs to 15 residues. Germline V CDR1 and CDR2: SGHRS, YFSETQ. The CDR3 region has the DNA TGCGCCAGCAGCTTGGATCTAGCGATTACCTACGAGCAGTACTTC. It translates to CASSLDLAITYEQYF.

This chain connects TRBV15 to TRBJ1-2; D perhaps matches TRBD1 (6 bases). The germline gives CDR1 LNHNV, CDR2 YYDKDF (reference sequence). The CDR3 length is 16 residues. Trimming left V 1 base short and J 2 bases short, with 14 bases between. The DNA for the CDR3 is TGTGCCACCAGCAGAGGGGGGGACACCACGAACTATGGCTACACCTTC. Residues: CATSRGGDTTNYGYTF.

This clone appeared a single time. Other nucleotide sequences from this sample produce the same CDR3. The chain couples TRBV27 to TRBJ2-7; 13 nucleotides agree with TRBD2. V lost 5 bases to trimming and J lost 2 bases; unmatched junction nucleotides: 3. Germline-derived CDR1 and CDR2 are MNHEY and SMNVEV (reference sequence). This CDR3 has 15 residues. The CDR3 DNA follows: TGTGCCAGCAGTCAAGGGACTAGCGGGACCTACGAGCAGTACTTC. This codes for CASSQGTSGTYEQYF.

The CDR3 sequence: CASSSASREGPNTGELFF. CDR3 DNA sequence: TGTGCCAGCAGCTCCGCCTCACGGGAGGGCCCGAACACCGGGGAGCTGTTTTTT. The chain joins TRBV12-1 to TRBJ2-2; the table calls TRBD2, which could not be checked here. TRBV12-1 is a recognized pseudogene. This CDR3 has 18 amino acids.

V is TRBV29-1 and J is TRBJ2-3; a possible D gene is TRBD2 (6 bases). Deletions cut 0 bases from V and 0 bases from J, with 13 bases between. This CDR3 is 16 amino acids long. CDR1 and CDR2 (germline): SQVTM, ANQGSEA. The CDR3 nucleotides are TGCAGCGTTGAAGATCTTCAGCTAGCGAGCACAGATACGCAGTATTTT. It yields the protein CSVEDLQLASTDTQYF.

The J gene is TRBJ2-3, the V gene TRBV27; no reliable D call. In germline, CDR1 is MNHEY, CDR2 SMNVEV (reference sequence). Trimming pared 2 bases from V and 0 bases from J, leaving 9 bases between. The CDR3 consists of 15 residues. CDR3 sequence (DNA): TGTGCCAGCAGTTTACAGACCCCTAGCACAGATACGCAGTATTTT. Its protein is CASSLQTPSTDTQYF.

The V gene is TRBV4-1, the J gene TRBJ2-1, with a weak D call TRBD2 (6 bases). This CDR3 has 14 amino acids. Germline V gene sequence: CDR1 MGHRA, CDR2 YSYEKL. The ends were cut back, 2 bases at V and 5 bases at J, with 10 bases in the middle. The DNA of the CDR3 is TGCGCCAGCAGCCAACCCCTAGCGAACAATGAGCAGTTCTTC. Its protein is CASSQPLANNEQFF.

Worth noting for this clone: One junction end disagrees with the germline gene, perhaps due to a read error. The J gene is TRBJ2-7, the V gene TRBV6-5, with a possible D match to TRBD1 (5 bases). The V gene's germline CDR1 is MNHEY and CDR2 SVGAGI. The CDR3 runs 15 residues. The CDR3 DNA sequence: TGTGCCATCAGTGGCCGCCAAGACAGAAACTACGAGCAGTACTTC. As protein: CAISGRQDRNYEQYF.

This chain joins TRBV13 and TRBJ2-3, with D perhaps matching TRBD1 (5 bases). With 1 base removed from V and 0 bases from J, the gap between germline ends came to 14 bases. The CDR3 length is 17 residues. Per germline, CDR1 PRHDT and CDR2 FYEKMQ (reference sequence). CDR3 amino acids: CASSLVFQGSSTDTQYF. The CDR3 DNA follows: TGTGCCAGCAGCTTAGTTTTCCAGGGCAGTAGCACAGATACGCAGTATTTT.

This clone was recorded once. This chain links TRBV5-1 with TRBJ2-7; D is possibly TRBD1 (6 bases). Germline CDR1 is SGHRS and CDR2 is YFSETQ. The CDR3 is made up of 16 amino acids. The ends were cut back, 0 bases at V and 5 bases at J, with 18 bases in the middle. The CDR3 is CASSLGAGANRNEQYF. CDR3 DNA: TGCGCCAGCAGCTTGGGGGCAGGGGCAAATAGAAACGAGCAGTACTTC.

V is TRBV13 and J is TRBJ2-7, with a weak D call TRBD2 (6 bases). V dropped 4 bases and J dropped 4 bases, with 14 bases sitting between them. CDR3 length equals 14 residues. From germline, CDR1 is PRHDT and CDR2 FYEKMQ (reference sequence). The CDR3 region is CASSWGSGGYEQYF. For the CDR3, the DNA is TGTGCCAGCAGCTGGGGTAGCGGAGGATACGAGCAGTACTTC.

This clone has only one observation. V and J are TRBV11-2 and TRBJ2-2, with 9 bases that match TRBD2. The CDR3 has 18 residues. CDR1 is SGHAT and CDR2 is FQNNGV in the germline V gene. The V segment lost 5 bases and the J segment 4 bases; nucleotides outside the gene matches: 14. As DNA, the CDR3 is TGTGCCAGCAGCCCCGGGCTTAGCGGGAGCGTTGTCACCGGGGAGCTGTTTTTT. Residues: CASSPGLSGSVVTGELFF.

The chain links TRBV13 to TRBJ2-1, with TRBD2 matching over 11 bases. The CDR3 loop spans 15 amino acids. Trimming at V came to 2 bases and at J to 8 bases, leaving 5 bases not matched to a gene. Germline V gives CDR1 PRHDT, CDR2 FYEKMQ (reference sequence). The CDR3 region is CASSLTSGSPDEQFF. CDR3 DNA: TGTGCCAGCAGCTTAACTAGCGGGAGTCCGGATGAGCAGTTCTTC.

The chain uses TRBV11-2 and TRBJ2-5; 7 bases align to TRBD2. TRBJ2-7 explains the end of the DNA better; the J call may be wrong. The CDR3 runs to 15 residues. The germline V gene encodes CDR1 SGHAT and CDR2 FQNNGV. In nucleotides, the CDR3 is TGTGCCAGCAGCTTATGGCGGGAGTCCCCCTACGAGCAGTACTTC. Amino acids: CASSLWRESPYEQYF.

The DNA of the CDR3 is TGTGCCAGCTTAGTAAGCGGGAGGGCGCCCAATGAGCAGTTCTTC. The encoded protein is CASLVSGRAPNEQFF. This chain joins TRBV2 and TRBJ2-1; TRBD2 matches 10 bases. Germline assignment: CDR1 SNHLY and CDR2 FYNNEI. The junction had 10 bases not matched to a gene; V was cut back by 8 bases and J by 6 bases. This CDR3 region has 15 residues.

The chain recombines TRBV6-6 with TRBJ2-7; no clear D gene. In germline, CDR1 is MNHNY, CDR2 SVGAGI (reference sequence). Between the trimmed V and J ends, which lost 2 bases and 2 bases, there was a span of 10 bases. The CDR3 runs to 14 residues. CDR3 DNA: TGTGCCAGCAGTTACGGGATTGGGGCCTACGAGCAGTACTTC. Protein sequence: CASSYGIGAYEQYF.

This chain links TRBV27 with TRBJ2-7; D is undetermined. The V gene lost 2 bases and the J gene lost 2 bases, with 10 bases spanning the gap. The germline V gene has CDR1 MNHEY and CDR2 SMNVEV (reference sequence). The CDR3 loop spans 14 amino acids. The CDR3 DNA follows: TGTGCCAGCAGTTTACGACTTAATACCTACGAGCAGTACTTC. It translates to CASSLRLNTYEQYF.